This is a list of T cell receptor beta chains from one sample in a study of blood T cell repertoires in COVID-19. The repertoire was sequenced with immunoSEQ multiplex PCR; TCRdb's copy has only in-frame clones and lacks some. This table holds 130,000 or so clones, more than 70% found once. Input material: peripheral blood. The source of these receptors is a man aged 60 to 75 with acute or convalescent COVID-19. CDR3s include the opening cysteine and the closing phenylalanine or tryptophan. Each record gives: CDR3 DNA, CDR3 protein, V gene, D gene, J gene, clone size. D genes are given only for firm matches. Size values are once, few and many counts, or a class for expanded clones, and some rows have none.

cdr3_nt: TGTGCCAGCAGTTTGGTACAGGGGAGAGGTGCCGGGGAGCTGTTTTTT
cdr3_aa: CASSLVQGRGAGELFF
v_call: TRBV27
d_call: TRBD1
j_call: TRBJ2-2
clone_size: NA

cdr3_nt: TGTGCCAGCATGGGAGGCACAGATACGCAGTATTTT
cdr3_aa: CASMGGTDTQYF
v_call: TRBV27
d_call: NA
j_call: TRBJ2-3
clone_size: NA

cdr3_nt: TGCGCCAGCAGCTCAAGACAGGGGGGAGGCAATGAGCAGTTCTTC
cdr3_aa: CASSSRQGGGNEQFF
v_call: TRBV5-1
d_call: TRBD1
j_call: TRBJ2-1
clone_size: NA

cdr3_nt: TGCGCCAGCAGCTCGACCTGGACTAGCGGGAGGGCCAGCTCCTACAATGAGCAGTTCTTC
cdr3_aa: CASSSTWTSGRASSYNEQFF
v_call: TRBV5-1
d_call: TRBD2
j_call: TRBJ2-1
clone_size: NA

cdr3_nt: TGTGCCAGCAGCTTAAGGGACAGGGGCTGGGACACCTTC
cdr3_aa: CASSLRDRGWDTF
v_call: TRBV7-9
d_call: TRBD1
j_call: TRBJ1-2
clone_size: once

cdr3_nt: TGTGCCAGCAGTGAGGGGACACGGACTAATGAAAAACTGTTTTTT
cdr3_aa: CASSEGTRTNEKLFF
v_call: TRBV2
d_call: NA
j_call: TRBJ1-4
clone_size: NA

cdr3_nt: TGTGCCAGCAGCTTAAAGGAACAGAGGGAAAAAGAGACCCAGTACTTC
cdr3_aa: CASSLKEQREKETQYF
v_call: TRBV7-9
d_call: NA
j_call: TRBJ2-5
clone_size: NA

cdr3_nt: TGTGCCAGCAGAAAACAGAATTATGGCTACACCTTC
cdr3_aa: CASRKQNYGYTF
v_call: TRBV27
d_call: NA
j_call: TRBJ1-2
clone_size: NA

cdr3_nt: TGTGCCAGCAGTAAGGGACAGGGAGGCTATGGCTACACCTTC
cdr3_aa: CASSKGQGGYGYTF
v_call: TRBV6-5
d_call: TRBD1
j_call: TRBJ1-2
clone_size: NA

cdr3_nt: TGTGCCGGCAGTACTAGCGGGAGTAGCACAGATACGCAGTATTTT
cdr3_aa: CAGSTSGSSTDTQYF
v_call: TRBV7-2
d_call: TRBD2
j_call: TRBJ2-3
clone_size: NA

cdr3_nt: TGTGCCAGCCGACTCCCCGGGGGACAGGGGGCTGATACGCAGTATTTT
cdr3_aa: CASRLPGGQGADTQYF
v_call: TRBV7-9
d_call: TRBD1
j_call: TRBJ2-3
clone_size: NA

cdr3_nt: TGTGCCAGCAGCAACCACCGGGACAGGGTGGATAATGAGCAGTTCTTC
cdr3_aa: CASSNHRDRVDNEQFF
v_call: TRBV7-9
d_call: TRBD1
j_call: TRBJ2-1
clone_size: NA

cdr3_nt: TGTGCCAGTAGTTCTCCCCAGCGGAGGGCCAAGAATGAGCAGTTCTTC
cdr3_aa: CASSSPQRRAKNEQFF
v_call: TRBV19
d_call: NA
j_call: TRBJ2-1
clone_size: once

cdr3_nt: TGTGCCAGCAGTCCTGCCTCGGGAGGGGGCAATTTCCGCGAGCAGTACTTC
cdr3_aa: CASSPASGGGNFREQYF
v_call: TRBV27
d_call: NA
j_call: TRBJ2-7
clone_size: NA

cdr3_nt: TGTGCCAGTAATGACCTATATCGGGCAGATACGCAGTATTTT
cdr3_aa: CASNDLYRADTQYF
v_call: TRBV19
d_call: NA
j_call: TRBJ2-3
clone_size: NA

cdr3_nt: TGTGCCAGCAGCCAGTTCGGGGATACGCAGTATTTT
cdr3_aa: CASSQFGDTQYF
v_call: TRBV3-1/TRBV3-2
d_call: NA
j_call: TRBJ2-3
clone_size: NA

cdr3_nt: TGTGCCAGCTGGGGGACAGGGAGAAACTTAAATTCACCCCTCCACTTT
cdr3_aa: CASWGTGRNLNSPLHF
v_call: TRBV28
d_call: TRBD1
j_call: TRBJ1-6
clone_size: few

cdr3_nt: TGTGCCAGCAGTTCCGACAGCTCCTACGAGCAGTACTTC
cdr3_aa: CASSSDSSYEQYF
v_call: TRBV28
d_call: NA
j_call: TRBJ2-7
clone_size: few

cdr3_nt: TGTGCCAGCAGCTTGCCGTCTAGCGGGAGTTGGAATGAGCAGTTCTTC
cdr3_aa: CASSLPSSGSWNEQFF
v_call: TRBV7-2
d_call: TRBD2
j_call: TRBJ2-1
clone_size: NA

cdr3_nt: TGTGCTGAGGGAGTGCGGGAGGATCGAACTCATGAGCAGTTCTTC
cdr3_aa: CAEGVREDRTHEQFF
v_call: TRBV7-7
d_call: TRBD2
j_call: TRBJ2-1
clone_size: NA

cdr3_nt: TGTGCCAGCAGTGAAGGCACTGCCTACGAGCAGTACTTC
cdr3_aa: CASSEGTAYEQYF
v_call: TRBV6-1
d_call: NA
j_call: TRBJ2-7
clone_size: NA

cdr3_nt: TGTGCCATCAGGTCGGCGGGTAACACCGGGGAGCTGTTTTTT
cdr3_aa: CAIRSAGNTGELFF
v_call: TRBV10-3
d_call: NA
j_call: TRBJ2-2
clone_size: NA

cdr3_nt: TGCAGTGCTAGCCATTACTCTGAAGCTTTCTTT
cdr3_aa: CSASHYSEAFF
v_call: TRBV20-1
d_call: NA
j_call: TRBJ1-1
clone_size: few

cdr3_nt: TGTGCCAGCAGCCAAACAGGGAATGGCTACACCTTC
cdr3_aa: CASSQTGNGYTF
v_call: TRBV27
d_call: NA
j_call: TRBJ1-2
clone_size: NA

cdr3_nt: TGTGCCAGCAGCCTAGCGGGATATGAGACCCAGTACTTC
cdr3_aa: CASSLAGYETQYF
v_call: TRBV11-2
d_call: TRBD2
j_call: TRBJ2-5
clone_size: NA

cdr3_nt: TGTGCCAGCAGCGGGGGAATCCTGCGGGGGGAGCAGTACTTC
cdr3_aa: CASSGGILRGEQYF
v_call: TRBV7-9
d_call: TRBD2
j_call: TRBJ2-7
clone_size: NA

cdr3_nt: TGCGCCACCTTGGACAGTCGGAGTTCCGGGGAGCTGTTTTTT
cdr3_aa: CATLDSRSSGELFF
v_call: TRBV10-2
d_call: NA
j_call: TRBJ2-2
clone_size: NA

cdr3_nt: TGTGCCAGCAGCGCGGGCTACCCAGTGGCGGGAGAGACCCAGTACTTC
cdr3_aa: CASSAGYPVAGETQYF
v_call: TRBV7-6
d_call: NA
j_call: TRBJ2-5
clone_size: NA

cdr3_nt: TGTGCCAGCAGCTTAGATGGGACAGGGCAAGAGACCCAGTACTTC
cdr3_aa: CASSLDGTGQETQYF
v_call: TRBV11-2
d_call: TRBD1
j_call: TRBJ2-5
clone_size: NA

cdr3_nt: TGTGCCAGCAGCAGGGACACTAGCAATCAGCCCCAGCATTTT
cdr3_aa: CASSRDTSNQPQHF
v_call: TRBV7-9
d_call: NA
j_call: TRBJ1-5
clone_size: NA

cdr3_nt: TGTGCCAGCCTTGGGGCGGGATACAATGAGCAGTTCTTC
cdr3_aa: CASLGAGYNEQFF
v_call: TRBV27
d_call: NA
j_call: TRBJ2-1
clone_size: few

cdr3_nt: TGTGCCAGCAGTTTACAAGGCAGGGGGCTTAGCAATCAGCCCCAGCATTTT
cdr3_aa: CASSLQGRGLSNQPQHF
v_call: TRBV28
d_call: TRBD1
j_call: TRBJ1-5
clone_size: NA

cdr3_nt: TGTGCCAGTAGTATAGGCCAGTCTGGAAACACCATATATTTT
cdr3_aa: CASSIGQSGNTIYF
v_call: TRBV19
d_call: NA
j_call: TRBJ1-3
clone_size: few

cdr3_nt: TGTGCCAGCAGTGAAGGGACAAGGGGGTCCTATGGCTACACCTTC
cdr3_aa: CASSEGTRGSYGYTF
v_call: TRBV6-1
d_call: NA
j_call: TRBJ1-2
clone_size: NA

cdr3_nt: TGTGCCAGCAGTTACAAGCGGGGGGATACGCAGTATTTT
cdr3_aa: CASSYKRGDTQYF
v_call: TRBV6-2/TRBV6-3
d_call: TRBD2
j_call: TRBJ2-3
clone_size: few

cdr3_nt: TGTGCCAGCAGACCAGGCGCCAATCAGCCCCAGCATTTT
cdr3_aa: CASRPGANQPQHF
v_call: TRBV12-3/TRBV12-4
d_call: NA
j_call: TRBJ1-5
clone_size: NA

cdr3_nt: TGTGCCAGCAGTTCCTTGACAGGGCCGGAGACCCAGTACTTC
cdr3_aa: CASSSLTGPETQYF
v_call: TRBV28
d_call: TRBD1
j_call: TRBJ2-5
clone_size: NA

cdr3_nt: TGCGCCAGCAGCTTAGAGACAGGGGGGTACACTGAAGCTTTCTTT
cdr3_aa: CASSLETGGYTEAFF
v_call: TRBV5-1
d_call: TRBD1
j_call: TRBJ1-1
clone_size: NA

cdr3_nt: TGTGCCAGCAGCCCCCGACAGGACTCTTATGGCTACACCTTC
cdr3_aa: CASSPRQDSYGYTF
v_call: TRBV7-9
d_call: NA
j_call: TRBJ1-2
clone_size: NA

cdr3_nt: TGTGCCAGCAGCCTAGGACAGGGTCGGTCTGGGGAGCAGTACTTC
cdr3_aa: CASSLGQGRSGEQYF
v_call: TRBV14
d_call: TRBD1
j_call: TRBJ2-7
clone_size: NA

cdr3_nt: TGTGCCAGCAGTACCCGGGGCGGGGATCAGCCCCAGCATTTT
cdr3_aa: CASSTRGGDQPQHF
v_call: TRBV6-5
d_call: NA
j_call: TRBJ1-5
clone_size: NA

cdr3_nt: TGTGCCACCCGGCTAGCGGGAGTGGAAGAGACCCAGTACTTC
cdr3_aa: CATRLAGVEETQYF
v_call: TRBV27
d_call: TRBD2
j_call: TRBJ2-5
clone_size: NA

cdr3_nt: TGTGCCAGCAGTTCCTACGCTAGCGGGCTTCCCTACGAGCAGTACTTC
cdr3_aa: CASSSYASGLPYEQYF
v_call: TRBV27
d_call: TRBD2
j_call: TRBJ2-7
clone_size: NA

cdr3_nt: TGTGCCAGCAGCGATTCGGGACGCCGGGGGGGAAATGAGCAGTTCTTC
cdr3_aa: CASSDSGRRGGNEQFF
v_call: TRBV2
d_call: TRBD2
j_call: TRBJ2-1
clone_size: NA

cdr3_nt: TGCGCCAGCAGTGGTTACTTACGGACTAGCGGGGAACACAATGAGCAGTTCTTC
cdr3_aa: CASSGYLRTSGEHNEQFF
v_call: TRBV10-1
d_call: TRBD2
j_call: TRBJ2-1
clone_size: few

cdr3_nt: TGTGCCAGCAGTAATCGACAGGGGAGAGGGAACGAGCAGTACTTC
cdr3_aa: CASSNRQGRGNEQYF
v_call: TRBV6-2/TRBV6-3
d_call: TRBD1
j_call: TRBJ2-7
clone_size: once

cdr3_nt: TGTGCCAGCCAACAGACAGGAAGGACTGAAGCTTTCTTT
cdr3_aa: CASQQTGRTEAFF
v_call: TRBV28
d_call: NA
j_call: TRBJ1-1
clone_size: few

cdr3_nt: TGTGCCAGCAGCTTAATACCGACTGATGACAATGAGCAGTTCTTC
cdr3_aa: CASSLIPTDDNEQFF
v_call: TRBV7-3
d_call: NA
j_call: TRBJ2-1
clone_size: NA

cdr3_nt: TGTGCCAGTAGCCCGGGACTAGCGGGTGAGCAGTACTTC
cdr3_aa: CASSPGLAGEQYF
v_call: TRBV19
d_call: TRBD2
j_call: TRBJ2-7
clone_size: once

cdr3_nt: TGTGCCAGCAGCTGCCGGGACAGGGGCAATGAGCAGTTCTTC
cdr3_aa: CASSCRDRGNEQFF
v_call: TRBV3-1/TRBV3-2
d_call: TRBD1
j_call: TRBJ2-1
clone_size: NA

cdr3_nt: TGTGCCAGCACCTTAGCGGGAGGGCCGCGTGAGCAGTTCTTC
cdr3_aa: CASTLAGGPREQFF
v_call: TRBV28
d_call: TRBD2
j_call: TRBJ2-1
clone_size: few

cdr3_nt: TGTGCCAGCAGCTCCCCCTTAGAGGTGGCAGATACGCAGTATTTT
cdr3_aa: CASSSPLEVADTQYF
v_call: TRBV13
d_call: NA
j_call: TRBJ2-3
clone_size: NA

cdr3_nt: TGTGCCATCAGTGATACTGTTGTTGACTATGGCTACACCTTC
cdr3_aa: CAISDTVVDYGYTF
v_call: TRBV10-3
d_call: NA
j_call: TRBJ1-2
clone_size: NA